This T cell receptor beta chain was sequenced during a study of blood T cells in healthy people across ages. Primers used in a second PCR of about 7 to 11 cycles were a sample-barcoded 5' primer and a J-beta primer mix. TCRdb re-derived calls from the 5' RACE reads in MiXCR, one entry per CDR3 protein. The sample contains roughly 1.6 million distinct CDR3 sequences, roughly 32% of which appear only once. V lost 10 bases, J lost 0 bases, and 3 bases stayed unmatched. The CDR3 is 13 amino acids. The V gene's germline CDR1 is WSHSY and CDR2 SAAADI. J is TRBJ2-1 and V is TRBV10-2, with 7 nucleotides matching TRBD2. This TCR derives from a woman aged 25 to 39 in good health. Sample: blood. CDR3 DNA: TGCGCCATCGCGGGGGACTCCTACAATGAGCAGTTCTTC. Residues: CAIAGDSYNEQFF.